The clone carrying this T cell receptor beta chain has at least ten counts. The sample is drawn from a study of identical twins. TCRdb recomputed calls from the 5' RACE reads with MiXCR, one row per CDR3 protein. Among 400,000 to 500,000 distinct CDR3 sequences listed, under 20% were seen once. This CDR3 contains 16 residues. CDR1 is SGHRS, CDR2 YFSETQ, per germline. Losses at the gene ends were 0 bases for V and 9 bases for J; bases not matched to a gene: 7. The sequence derives from a man aged 50 to 59 in good health. The sample comprised naive T cells sorted from blood. V is TRBV5-1 and J is TRBJ2-1; 12 nucleotides agree with TRBD1. The CDR3 nucleotides read TGCGCCAGCAGCTTGGCTGGAGGGACAGGGGGCACTGAGCAGTTCTTC. It codes for CASSLAGGTGGTEQFF. Looking up the rest from reference TRBV5-1 and TRBJ2-1 gives the full variable domain: KAGVTQTPRYLIKTRGQQVTLSCSPISGHRSVSWYQQTPGQGLQFLFEYFSETQRNKGNFPGRFSGRQFSNSRSEMNVSTLELGDSALYLCASSLAGGTGGTEQFFGPGTRLTVL.